This section outlines one T cell receptor (beta chain) sequence together with its context. The entry originates in a study of control samples from healthy donors and cancer patients. The protocol was immunoSEQ multiplex PCR, while the TCRdb copy is restricted to in-frame clones and leaves out a portion. The sample lists approximately 150,000 clones; roughly 95% were seen once. The sample taken for sequencing was blood. The receptor comes from a woman aged 25-40 years in good health.

The CDR3 bases are TGTGCCACCAGCACGACAGGGAATCAGCCCCAGCATTTT. Translation: CATSTTGNQPQHF. V is TRBV15 and J is TRBJ1-5; 7 bases agree with TRBD1. This CDR3 has 13 amino acids. CDR1 is LNHNV and CDR2 is YYDKDF in the germline V gene (reference sequence). Germline trimming cut 4 bases from V and 4 bases from J; bases unmatched to any gene: 1.